This is a list of T cell receptor beta chains from one sample in a study of monozygotic twins with inflammatory bowel disease. For each CDR3 protein, TCRdb gives one entry from its re-call of the 5' RACE reads, without DNA. The sample table sets out around 97,000 distinct CDR3 sequences. Input material: blood. The receptors here all came from a human donor with ulcerative colitis or Crohn's disease, or a healthy co-twin of an affected twin (not recorded which). Both conserved end residues are part of each CDR3. The order of the fields is CDR3 length, V gene, J gene, CDR3 protein.

>19|TRBV20-1|TRBJ1-6
CSARSPTPRGTSYNSPLHF
>15|TRBV4-2|TRBJ2-4
CASSQEWPQKNIQYF
>16|TRBV7-2|TRBJ2-1
CASSLARAGDVYEQFF
>16|TRBV18|TRBJ2-1
CASSTVDRSSYNEQFF
>15|TRBV11-2|TRBJ2-7
CASRAGTTENYEQYF
>15|TRBV10-1|TRBJ2-2
CASSDGTGGTGELFF
>14|TRBV20-1|TRBJ2-7
CSATTSGYAYEQYF
>12|TRBV20-1|TRBJ1-5
CSARDVGQPQHF
>14|TRBV7-2|TRBJ1-5
CASTRTGLGQPQHF
>13|TRBV29-1|TRBJ2-7
CSVGSRGSGEQYF
>16|TRBV5-1|TRBJ1-1
CASSLSRGRDNTEAFF
>16|TRBV12-3/TRBV12-4|TRBJ2-7
CASRQTAGTGGHEQYF
>16|TRBV6-5|TRBJ1-4
CASSYSAGPVREKLFF
>14|TRBV12-3/TRBV12-4|TRBJ1-5
CASSSADRPRPQHF
>14|TRBV7-2|TRBJ2-7
CASSPLGSTYEQYF
>13|TRBV19|TRBJ2-7
CASSIQGSYEQYF
>11|TRBV30|TRBJ2-5
CAWSRGETQYF
>15|TRBV12-3/TRBV12-4|TRBJ1-1
CASSLRGGGNTEAFF
>13|TRBV29-1|TRBJ2-2
CSVDWGNTGELFF
>15|TRBV12-5|TRBJ2-1
CASGLETSGRFEQFF
>15|TRBV6-1|TRBJ2-7
CASSQTWTLAYELYF
>16|TRBV6-1|TRBJ1-2
CASHSSGTGPNYGYTF
>13|TRBV20-1|TRBJ1-2
CSAISIANYGYTF
>16|TRBV20-1|TRBJ2-1
CSARDRGRFIVNEQFF